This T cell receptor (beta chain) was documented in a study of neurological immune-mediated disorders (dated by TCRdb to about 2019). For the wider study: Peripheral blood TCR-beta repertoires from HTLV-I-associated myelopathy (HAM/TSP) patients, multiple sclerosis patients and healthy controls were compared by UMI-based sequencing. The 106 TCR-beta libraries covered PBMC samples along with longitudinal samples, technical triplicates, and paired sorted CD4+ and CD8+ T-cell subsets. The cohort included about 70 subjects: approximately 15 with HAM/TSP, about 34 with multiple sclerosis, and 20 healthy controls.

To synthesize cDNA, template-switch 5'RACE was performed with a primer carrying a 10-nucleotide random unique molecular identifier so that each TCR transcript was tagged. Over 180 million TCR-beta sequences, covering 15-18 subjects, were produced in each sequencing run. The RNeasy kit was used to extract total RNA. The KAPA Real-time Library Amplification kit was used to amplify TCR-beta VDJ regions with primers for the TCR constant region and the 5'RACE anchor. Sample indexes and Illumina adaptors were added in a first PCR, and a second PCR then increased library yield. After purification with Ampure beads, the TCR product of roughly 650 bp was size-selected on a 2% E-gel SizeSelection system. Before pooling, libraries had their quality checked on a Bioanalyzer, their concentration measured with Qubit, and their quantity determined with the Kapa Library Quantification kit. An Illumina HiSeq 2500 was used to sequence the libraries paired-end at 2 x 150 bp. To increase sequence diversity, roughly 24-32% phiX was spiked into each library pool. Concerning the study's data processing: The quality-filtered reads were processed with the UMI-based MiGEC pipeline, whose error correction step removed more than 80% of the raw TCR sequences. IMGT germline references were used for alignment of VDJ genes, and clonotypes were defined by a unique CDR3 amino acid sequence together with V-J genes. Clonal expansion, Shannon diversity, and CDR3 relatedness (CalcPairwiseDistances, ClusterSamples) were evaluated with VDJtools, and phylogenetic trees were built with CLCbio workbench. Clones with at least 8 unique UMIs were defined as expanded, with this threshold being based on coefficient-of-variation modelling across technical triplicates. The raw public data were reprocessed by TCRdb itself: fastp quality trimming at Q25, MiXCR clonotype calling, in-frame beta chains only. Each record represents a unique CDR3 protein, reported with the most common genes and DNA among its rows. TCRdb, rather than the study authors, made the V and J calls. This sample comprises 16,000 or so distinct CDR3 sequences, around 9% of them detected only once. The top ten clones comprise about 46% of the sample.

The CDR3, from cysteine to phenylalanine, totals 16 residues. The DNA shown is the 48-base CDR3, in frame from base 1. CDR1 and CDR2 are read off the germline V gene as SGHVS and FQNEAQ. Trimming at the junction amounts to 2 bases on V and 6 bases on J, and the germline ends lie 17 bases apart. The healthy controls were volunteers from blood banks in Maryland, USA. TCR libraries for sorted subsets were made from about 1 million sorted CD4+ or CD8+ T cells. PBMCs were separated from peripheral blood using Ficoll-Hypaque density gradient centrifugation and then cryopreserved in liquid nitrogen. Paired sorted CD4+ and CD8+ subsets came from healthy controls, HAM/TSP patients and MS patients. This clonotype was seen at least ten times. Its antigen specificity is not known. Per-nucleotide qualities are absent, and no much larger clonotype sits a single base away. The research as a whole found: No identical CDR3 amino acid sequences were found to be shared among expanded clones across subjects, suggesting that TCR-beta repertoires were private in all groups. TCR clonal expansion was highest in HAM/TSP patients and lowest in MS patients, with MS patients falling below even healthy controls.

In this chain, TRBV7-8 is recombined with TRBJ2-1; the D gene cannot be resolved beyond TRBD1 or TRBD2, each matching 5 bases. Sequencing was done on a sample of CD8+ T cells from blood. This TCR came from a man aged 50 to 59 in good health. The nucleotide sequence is TGTGCCAGCAGCTTAACCACTCAGGGACGGGCCAATGAGCAGTTCTTC. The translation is CASSLTTQGRANEQFF.